The 30 T cell receptor beta chains below were found in one sample sequenced in a study of technical replicates of blood from several donors. The data were produced by immunoSEQ multiplex PCR, yet TCRdb's version contains in-frame clones alone and is incomplete. Here the sample spans about 76,000 clones, about 91% being singletons. Sequencing was done on a sample of T cells isolated from PBMCs. These receptors came from a human donor in good health.

As DNA, the CDR3 is TGTGCCAGCAGCTTGCCACAGGGGGGTTATAACGAGCAGTACTTC. Its protein is CASSLPQGGYNEQYF. The genes are TRBV7-9 and TRBJ2-7; 8 bases match TRBD1. J was trimmed by 5 bases and V by 3 bases; bases with no gene match: 9. Germline V gene data show CDR1 as SEHNR and CDR2 as FQNEAQ (reference sequence). The CDR3 runs 15 residues.

The gene calls are TRBV4-1 and TRBJ1-2; 7 nucleotides align to TRBD1. CDR1 and CDR2 (germline): MGHRA, YSYEKL. V was pared by 1 base and J by 2 bases, with 4 bases of the junction left unmatched. The CDR3 consists of 15 residues. CDR3: CASSQGRGLNYGYTF. The CDR3 DNA reads TGCGCCAGCAGCCAAGGAAGGGGGCTGAACTATGGCTACACCTTC.

This chain uses TRBV29-1 with TRBJ1-2; 10 bases map to TRBD1. J gave up 3 bases and V 3 bases, and 4 bases lay outside the gene matches. Germline values: CDR1 SQVTM, CDR2 ANQGSEA. The CDR3 covers 14 residues. The CDR3 region has the DNA TGCAGCGTTGATACCGGGACAGGGGACTATGGCTACACCTTC. Protein: CSVDTGTGDYGYTF.

This clone was seen more than once but under ten times. This chain links TRBV5-1 with TRBJ1-1; D call uncertain. Germline V lookup: CDR1 SGHRS, CDR2 YFSETQ. The CDR3 sequence is 14 residues long. Deletions cut 4 bases from V and 4 bases from J, with 14 bases between. The CDR3 loop reads CASSRDSAGTEAFF. CDR3 in DNA: TGCGCCAGCAGCCGGGATTCGGCCGGCACTGAAGCTTTCTTT.

The chain is built from TRBV7-9 and TRBJ2-3; the match to TRBD1 covers 10 bases. The germline gives CDR1 SEHNR, CDR2 FQNEAQ (reference sequence). The CDR3 loop spans 18 amino acids. J was trimmed by 2 bases and V by 4 bases; bases with no gene match: 12. The CDR3 sequence is CASSSRQGATHLTDTQYF. The CDR3 DNA reads as TGTGCCAGCAGCTCGAGACAGGGGGCGACACACCTCACAGATACGCAGTATTTT.

This chain joins TRBV7-9 and TRBJ2-6; 9 nucleotides line up with TRBD1. CDR3 size: 17 residues. In germline, CDR1 is SEHNR, CDR2 FQNEAQ (reference sequence). V trimming: 6 bases; J trimming: 1 base; junction bases outside the gene matches: 7. CDR3 coding DNA: TGTGCCAGCAGTTCGACAGGGGGAGCATCTGGGGCCAACGTCCTGACTTTC. Translation: CASSSTGGASGANVLTF.

The rearrangement uses TRBV6-5 and TRBJ1-1; D is perhaps TRBD1 (5 bases). Trimming left V 6 bases short and J 1 base short, with 12 bases between. The CDR3 is made up of 14 amino acids. The V gene's germline CDR1 is MNHEY and CDR2 SVGAGI. The CDR3 DNA reads as TGTGCCAGCAGGGGGCAAACATCGAACACTGAAGCTTTCTTT. Encoded protein: CASRGQTSNTEAFF.

The V gene is TRBV7-2, the J gene TRBJ1-1, with D possibly matching TRBD1 (6 bases). The V gene's germline CDR1 is SGHTA and CDR2 FQGNSA. V dropped 2 bases and J dropped 8 bases, with 18 bases sitting between them. The CDR3 covers 15 residues. The CDR3 nucleotides read TGTGCCAGCAGCTTAAGAGGGTGGGGGCCCCGCGAAGCTTTCTTT. Its protein product is CASSLRGWGPREAFF.

This rearrangement joins TRBV5-1 to TRBJ2-1; D not certain. Germline CDR1 reads SGHRS; CDR2 reads YFSETQ. This CDR3 is built from 15 residues. V gave up 5 bases and J gave up 3 bases, with 15 bases separating them. CDR3 in amino acids: CASSSEPGYYNEQFF. DNA for the CDR3: TGCGCCAGCAGTTCCGAGCCAGGCTACTACAATGAGCAGTTCTTC.

This clone was picked up one time. CDR3 coding DNA: TGCGCCAGCAGCTTTGTAGCGGGAGGGCCCGGTAGCATTCAGTACTTC. It specifies CASSFVAGGPGSIQYF. The rearrangement uses TRBV5-1 and TRBJ2-4; 11 bases agree with TRBD2. The CDR3 covers 16 residues. CDR1 is SGHRS, CDR2 YFSETQ, per germline. V gave up 2 bases and J gave up 9 bases; unmatched junction bases: 10.

The chain couples TRBV28 to TRBJ1-1; the match to TRBD1 covers 9 bases. The germline V gene encodes CDR1 MDHEN and CDR2 SYDVKM. With V trimmed by 10 bases and J by 4 bases, 1 base remained unmatched. CDR3 length equals 11 residues. The chain's CDR3 is CATTGGTEAFF. The CDR3 DNA follows: TGTGCCACGACAGGGGGCACTGAAGCTTTCTTT.

The chain is built from TRBV7-9 and TRBJ2-5; a weak D match, TRBD2 (5 bases). This CDR3 comprises 14 residues. The germline V gene has CDR1 SEHNR and CDR2 FQNEAQ (reference sequence). Trimming shortened V by 4 bases and J by 4 bases, and 13 bases separated the two germline ends. CDR3 DNA sequence: TGTGCCAGCAGCTCTCAGGACTGGCTAGAGACCCAGTACTTC. Translated: CASSSQDWLETQYF.

This chain connects TRBV5-1 to TRBJ2-1; D gene unclear. Per germline, CDR1 SGHRS and CDR2 YFSETQ. The CDR3 extends over 14 amino acids. V lost 5 bases and J 5 bases, leaving 14 bases between the germline ends. The CDR3 region is CASSGWAPNNEQFF. As DNA, the CDR3 is TGCGCCAGCAGTGGTTGGGCGCCTAACAATGAGCAGTTCTTC.

This clone has only one observation. The gene calls are TRBV27 and TRBJ2-7; a possible D gene is TRBD2 (6 bases). V lost 8 bases and J lost 3, with 11 bases in between. The length of the CDR3 is 12 residues. Germline V gives CDR1 MNHEY, CDR2 SMNVEV (reference sequence). In DNA form, the CDR3 reads TGTGCCAGCTCAGGAGGGAACTACGAGCAGTACTTC. It specifies CASSGGNYEQYF.

The rearrangement links TRBV12-5 to TRBJ2-7; a weak D match, TRBD2 (6 bases). From germline, CDR1 is LGHNT and CDR2 FRNRAP. Trimming removed 6 bases at V and 2 bases at J, with 8 bases between. The CDR3 consists of 12 residues. Written as DNA, the CDR3 is TGTGCTAGTGGGGAGGGGCCCTACGAGCAGTACTTC. Translation gives CASGEGPYEQYF.

The chain combines TRBV13 with TRBJ1-4, with no clear D. Per germline, CDR1 PRHDT and CDR2 FYEKMQ (reference sequence). The CDR3 loop spans 12 amino acids. Trimming pared 0 bases from V and 8 bases from J, leaving 4 bases between. Here the CDR3 reads CASSLGREKLFF. The CDR3 DNA is TGTGCCAGCAGCTTAGGCCGGGAAAAACTGTTTTTT.

The gene calls are TRBV5-1 and TRBJ2-7; unclear D gene. The CDR3 runs to 13 residues. Trimming removed 1 base from V and 5 bases from J, with 10 bases in between. The germline V gene encodes CDR1 SGHRS and CDR2 YFSETQ. The CDR3 region has the DNA TGCGCCAGCAGCTTGAACGGGTGGGACGAGCAGTACTTC. Translating gives CASSLNGWDEQYF.

This sequence joins TRBV6-6 and TRBJ2-5, with 7 bases identical to TRBD2. CDR1 is MNHNY, CDR2 SVGAGI, per germline (reference sequence). This CDR3 has 16 amino acids. The V and J ends lost 1 base and 5 bases, in that order; junction bases with no gene match: 10. The CDR3 nucleotides are TGTGCCAGCAGTTACTGGCCTAGCGGTCCGGGGGAGACCCAGTACTTC. It translates to CASSYWPSGPGETQYF.

J is TRBJ1-5 and V is TRBV27, with TRBD1 identical over 10 bases. The ends lost 6 bases at V and 7 bases at J; junction bases unmatched: 9. Germline V lookup: CDR1 MNHEY, CDR2 SMNVEV (reference sequence). This CDR3 has 15 residues. The CDR3 coding sequence is TGTGCCAGCAGCCCCATGACAGGGGGCAGGCAGCCCCAGCATTTT. It is translated as CASSPMTGGRQPQHF.

This rearrangement joins TRBV6-1 to TRBJ2-3; 7 bases fit TRBD1. The CDR3 is 15 residues long. V was clipped by 6 bases and J by 3 bases; unmatched bases: 9. Germline CDR1 reads MNHNS; CDR2 reads SASEGT. For the CDR3, the DNA is TGTGCCAGCAGAGCCCCGACAGGGCCTACAGATACGCAGTATTTT. This translates into CASRAPTGPTDTQYF.

The rearrangement joins TRBV7-9 to TRBJ2-5, with TRBD1 identical over 7 bases. Germline trimming cut 3 bases from V and 5 bases from J; bases unmatched to any gene: 9. Germline V gene data show CDR1 as SEHNR and CDR2 as FQNEAQ (reference sequence). The CDR3 totals 15 residues. CDR3 nucleotide sequence: TGTGCCAGCAGCTTCGGCTTCACAGGGGCCGAGACCCAGTACTTC. Its protein product is CASSFGFTGAETQYF.

V and J are TRBV7-2 and TRBJ1-1; perhaps TRBD1 as D (5 bases). This CDR3 has 14 residues. Germline values: CDR1 SGHTA, CDR2 FQGNSA. Trimming cost V 3 bases and J 1 base, with 9 bases left between them. CDR3 sequence (DNA): TGTGCCAGCAGCTTGGGGCACCAGAACACTGAAGCTTTCTTT. It translates to CASSLGHQNTEAFF.

This chain joins TRBV25-1 and TRBJ2-1; 11 bases fit TRBD2. The CDR3 extends over 17 amino acids. Germline CDR1 MGHDK, CDR2 SYGVNS. The J segment lost 8 bases and the V segment lost 6 bases, leaving 15 bases of the junction unmatched. CDR3 nucleotide sequence: TGTGCCAGCAGAGGGACTAGCGGTATCCTTGGCGGGGATGAGCAGTTCTTC. This codes for CASRGTSGILGGDEQFF.

This clone is a singleton in its sample. V usage is TRBV30 and J usage is TRBJ2-7, with D unclear. V was clipped by 3 bases and J by 2 bases, with 8 bases between them. CDR1 is GTSNPN and CDR2 is SVGIG in the germline V gene (reference sequence). The CDR3 has 12 residues. CDR3 nucleotide sequence: TGTGCCTGGAGCAGCGATACCTACGAGCAGTACTTC. This encodes CAWSSDTYEQYF.

This clone has just a few counts. The gene calls are TRBV9 and TRBJ1-1, with 7 bases fitting TRBD1. CDR3 size: 16 residues. Germline CDR1 is SGDLS and CDR2 is YYNGEE. With V trimmed by 3 bases and J by 5 bases, 13 bases remained unmatched. This CDR3 reads CASSAQDRQGNTEAFF. The CDR3 DNA is TGTGCCAGCAGCGCCCAAGACCGACAGGGAAATACTGAAGCTTTCTTT. The full variable domain, its missing parts supplied by reference TRBV9 and TRBJ1-1, is DSGVTQTPKHLITATGQRVTLRCSPRSGDLSVYWYQQSLDQGLQFLIQYYNGEERAKGNILERFSAQQFPDLHSELNLSSLELGDSALYFCASSAQDRQGNTEAFFGQGTRLTVV.

The chain employs TRBV5-1 and TRBJ1-2; D perhaps matches TRBD1 (6 bases). The V end was cut by 0 bases, the J end by 6 bases, with 18 bases between. Germline V gene sequence: CDR1 SGHRS, CDR2 YFSETQ. This CDR3 contains 16 residues. The CDR3 DNA reads TGCGCCAGCAGCTTGGCCACCTTTTCTGGGGGCGATGGCTACACCTTC. Its protein is CASSLATFSGGDGYTF.

V gene TRBV11-2 combines with J gene TRBJ2-7; TRBD2 aligns across 13 bases. V shed 8 bases, J shed 0 bases, and the junction held 7 bases outside the gene matches. The CDR3 runs 16 residues. Germline assignment: CDR1 SGHAT and CDR2 FQNNGV. The DNA for the CDR3 is TGTGCCAGCTGGGGACTAGCGGGGATAAGCTCCTACGAGCAGTACTTC. The encoded protein is CASWGLAGISSYEQYF. Variable domain in full (rest from reference TRBV11-2 and TRBJ2-7): EAGVAQSPRYKIIEKRQSVAFWCNPISGHATLYWYQQILGQGPKLLIQFQNNGVVDDSQLPKDRFSAERLKGVDSTLKIQPAKLEDSAVYLCASWGLAGISSYEQYFGPGTRLTVT.

The V call is TRBV28, the J call TRBJ2-3; 7 bases agree with TRBD2. The CDR3 is 16 amino acids. V was clipped by 8 bases and J by 5 bases; unmatched bases: 16. The germline V gene encodes CDR1 MDHEN and CDR2 SYDVKM. This CDR3 is CASRGVASGRGDTQYF. CDR3 DNA sequence: TGTGCCAGCCGGGGCGTGGCTAGCGGCCGGGGAGATACGCAGTATTTT. Full variable domain (remainder filled in from reference TRBV28 and TRBJ2-3): DVKVTQSSRYLVKRTGEKVFLECVQDMDHENMFWYRQDPGLGLRLIYFSYDVKMKEKGDIPEGYSVSREKKERFSLILESASTNQTSMYLCASRGVASGRGDTQYFGPGTRLTVL.

The chain links TRBV2 to TRBJ1-1, with D uncertain. The CDR3 consists of 15 residues. The ends were cut back, 4 bases at V and 1 base at J, with 13 bases in the middle. Germline CDR1 is SNHLY and CDR2 is FYNNEI. The CDR3 sequence is CASSGKSTANTEAFF. CDR3 nucleotide sequence: TGTGCCAGCAGTGGAAAGTCTACAGCGAACACTGAAGCTTTCTTT.

The chain links TRBV6-4 to TRBJ2-1, with 14 positions matching TRBD2. V shed 8 bases, J shed 7 bases, and the junction held 7 bases outside the gene matches. Germline lookup yields CDR1 MRHNA and CDR2 SNTAGT. The CDR3 consists of 15 residues. The CDR3 DNA is TGTGCCAGCGGACGGACTAGCGGGAGGTTAAATGAGCAGTTCTTC. Its protein product is CASGRTSGRLNEQFF.